The present T cell receptor beta chain was sequenced within a study of cytomegalovirus exposure and HLA in healthy donors (dated by TCRdb to 2017 to 2019). Study-wide context: An earlier analysis of 587 of the donors reported about 300 Gb of sequence data and approximately 120 million unique TCR beta sequences obtained from around 180 million T cells. An early release covering 500 to 750 HLA-typed donors comprised about 300 gigabases of sequencing data and around 86 million unique TCR sequences. Of the roughly 410 genotyped donors, less than 85% were placed in the genetic ancestry cluster associated with self-reported Caucasian donors. The study was designed to test whether signatures of past pathogen exposure could be identified by cataloging public T cell receptors. The study profiled the T cell repertoires of 550 to 700 subjects by immunosequencing and related them to cytomegalovirus serostatus. Along with the roughly 670-subject first cohort, a separate validation cohort of more than 90 different subjects was used. To predict cytomegalovirus infection status, the study brought together high-throughput TCR immunosequencing, statistical association of individual TCRs with disease status, and machine learning. In a later analysis, previously published TCR beta repertoires from 550 to 750 donors were re-analyzed and high-resolution HLA genotyping was added so that TCR occurrence patterns could be studied. Rather than using new phenotypic data, the later analysis identified candidate immune exposures from TCR beta sequences and from how often those sequences occurred across donors. To decide whether each TCR beta V gene segment behaved as functional or pseudogenic, an earlier analysis of fewer than 750 of the donors relied on high-throughput TCR beta sequencing. Donor age, sex, ethnicity and CMV serostatus were collected together with the repertoire data. In a later genetic analysis, genome-wide SNP genotypes for about 60% of the 666 donors were used, and that subset was treated as a discovery cohort. Every repertoire in the discovery cohort had been generated on one and the same sequencing platform. HLA typing covered class I and class II loci at four-digit resolution. The number of typed donors differed by locus: roughly 620-630 for A, B, C, DRB1 and DQB1; approximately 520 for DQA1; about 600 for DPA1; and around 450 for DPB1. Roughly 5 DR-DQ haplotypes were handled as single units for association and clustering, since linkage in the cohort was strong. On average, roughly 250,000 unique TCR beta nucleotide sequences were sequenced per donor among some 430 genotyped donors of the cohort, with 15% to 20% of those sequences being non-productive.

The cohort was made up of 666 healthy bone marrow donors. At the time of sampling, all cohort members were nominally healthy, though unrecorded immune exposures were likely present. The donor was CMV seropositive and was included in the group of 250 to 350 seropositive cohort members. A peripheral blood sample was collected from each donor, and TCR beta sequencing was performed on peripheral blood mononuclear cells. Genomic DNA was extracted from the blood cell samples with the Qiagen DNeasy Blood Extraction Kit. As regards this clone: What antigen it recognizes has not been identified. Base qualities are missing; no much larger clone stands one base away.

From the cysteine through the phenylalanine, the CDR3 covers 15 amino acids. Kept here is only the CDR3 DNA, which spans 45 bases and is read in frame from base 1. V and J lose 1 base and 4 bases, and a span of 13 bases separates them. From the germline V gene, CDR1 is SGHDT and CDR2 is YYEEEE. Paper-wide results and their limitations: Presence/absence analyses assumed roughly uniform sequencing depth across donors, an assumption that may not hold. In the study, about 150 TCR beta chains were listed as associated with cytomegalovirus. Most CMV-associated TCR beta chains appeared to be HLA-restricted in a later analysis, and the HLA associations seemed to be driven largely by CMV exposure. A further reported finding was that TCR beta sequences accurately predicted the HLA-A and HLA-B alleles for most subjects in the first cohort. The earlier analysis of about 600 of the donors excluded 15 to 20 rarely observed V segments, including chromosome 9 orphons, because counts were too low. Linkage disequilibrium might explain the correlated functional status among segregating V segments, but an unknown experimental factor could not be excluded. When HLA alleles, especially DR and DQ, strongly co-occurred, attributing TCR associations to individual alleles was difficult. In a later analysis, about 17,000 TCR beta sequences were associated with specific HLA alleles at a false discovery rate of 0.05. A later genetic analysis reported fewer N-insertions in productive TCRs among donors in an Asian-associated ancestry cluster than the 666-donor mean. Because some donors lacked HLA typing at each locus, the association tests relied only on the typed subset. In a later genetic analysis, a missense DCLRE1C variant was associated with V-gene and J-gene trimming of TCR beta chains, and the association was replicated in an independent cohort. A few of the identified cytomegalovirus-associated TCR beta chains were confirmed in vitro to be specific for cytomegalovirus antigens. In a later analysis, HLA-associated TCR beta chains were found to be more clonally expanded and to have lower generation probabilities than equally common non-associated chains. Most TCR sequences were observed very rarely across donors, whereas some public TCRs were present in many individuals. In this cohort, only TCR beta chains were sequenced, and detectable features were limited by the absence of alpha or paired-chain data. According to the authors, the approach could potentially be generalized to other disease states and immunological phenotypes. In a later analysis, the rate of TCR association differed among HLA loci, with DRB1 alleles having the most associated TCRs and HLA-C alleles having the fewest. Some IMGT-functional V segments, including TRBV6-2 and TRBV6-3, could not be told apart with the 87-base-pair reads, so those segments were excluded. A later analysis reported that several top co-occurrence clusters appeared linked to parvovirus B19, influenza, CMV and Epstein-Barr virus. The sequencing pipeline was judged likely to have produced a cluster of highly shared sequence variants as a technical artifact. In both the original and validation cohorts, the classifier was reported to diagnose cytomegalovirus status with high specificity and sensitivity. In an earlier analysis of some 500 of the donors, most TCR beta V segments were observed in productive rearrangements about 90% or about 30% of the time, broadly matching IMGT annotations. CMV serostatus was the only immune exposure information available for the cohort.

Library preparation was by the immunoSEQ multiplex PCR assay. A mixture of 60 forward primers for TCR Vbeta segments and 13 reverse primers for TCR Jbeta segments was used in the multiplex PCR. The CDR3 region of rearranged TCR beta genes was amplified from genomic DNA with a multiplex PCR assay. On the Illumina HiSeq System, the amplified TCR beta libraries were sequenced as 87-base-pair reads. In the paper's pipeline: Across the roughly 600 repertoires, a later analysis counted 60 million to 90 million unique TCR beta chains, roughly 11 million of which were shared by at least two donors. Raw reads were error-corrected and collapsed into unique sequences by a nearest-neighbor algorithm in which closely related sequences were merged to remove PCR and sequencing errors. Alignment of CDR3 sequences to IMGT reference sequences was used to assign V, D and J gene segments. For a sequence to be retained, a match of at least six nucleotides was required to both a V gene segment and a J gene segment. A rearrangement counted as productive if the CDR3 had no stop codons and remained in frame with V and J, and every other rearrangement counted as non-productive. CDR3 was defined according to IMGT convention as the region running from the second conserved V-encoded cysteine to the conserved J-encoded phenylalanine. In an earlier analysis of around 570 of the donors, sequences lacking an unambiguous match to a single V gene segment were excluded. An earlier analysis of a few hundred of the donors classified V segments as functional when productive rearrangements were above 56.7% and as segregating when the standard deviation between donors was above 5%. A statistical classification framework was built for diagnosing cytomegalovirus status from the catalog of TCR beta chain sequences. V and J gene assignment, in a later analysis, came from comparing TCR nucleotide sequences with IMGT/GENE-DB human TR gene sequences. Using the TCRdist pipeline, a later analysis assigned CDR3 sequences along with most-parsimonious VDJ recombination scenarios. In a later analysis, every TCR beta chain was defined by the combination of its CDR3 amino acid sequence and its V-gene family, and reads without a unique V-gene family were dropped. To address suspected cross-contamination and a sequencing artifact, a later analysis removed 592 highly shared, low-generation-probability nucleotide sequences. In a later analysis, a clonal expansion index was calculated for each public chain from normalized within-repertoire ranks of inferred template counts. In a later analysis, generation probabilities were computed with a VDJ recombination model fitted to out-of-frame rearrangements, and the resulting probabilities were checked against IGoR. In a later analysis, hypergeometric tests were used to score TCR-TCR, TCR-HLA and TCR-CMV co-occurrence, with a repertoire-size bias correction applied to TCR pairs. False discovery rates were estimated in a later analysis by permuting HLA or CMV assignments 20 times. In a later analysis, co-occurring TCRs were grouped using DBSCAN, with TCRdist sequence similarity added in when clustering inside HLA-allele-positive subsets. Co-occurrence clustering excluded repertoires with fewer than 30,000 or more than 120,000 public chains, plus five with anomalous nucleotide sharing. The source is immuneACCESS, and TCRdb retained only in-frame sequences with V and J called. Part of the clones is not carried over; for the studies checked, unresolved V genes explain less than half of this, and the remainder is unexplained. V and J calls and clone size are those listed in that table; D and trimming were worked out from the DNA. The sample data list about 200,000 clones, and about four fifths of these were observed just once. Over 1.5% of the sample belongs to the ten largest clones.

The chain links TRBV5-6 with TRBJ2-3, with TRBD1 perhaps the D gene, on 5 matching bases. This clonotype originated in a girl between 10 and 17 years old in good health and CMV-seropositive. Sequenced: PBMCs. The nucleotides are TGTGCCAGCAGCTTGCCCCCAGGGAATTCAGATACGCAGTATTTT. Translated, it gives CASSLPPGNSDTQYF.